Listed below are T cell receptor beta chains from one sample, sequenced in a study of cytotoxic CD8 clonotypes in ibrutinib-treated CLL. This table comes from immunoSEQ multiplex PCR, and its TCRdb copy is limited to in-frame clones, with some not included. Among nearly 300,000 clones, more than 70% were seen once, and the ten largest hold 5.6%. Sequencing used PBMCs, obtained at disease progression, from a patient treated with ibrutinib. The receptors were gathered from a human donor with chronic lymphocytic leukemia. Both conserved end residues are part of each CDR3. Each record gives: V gene, CDR3 protein.

v_gene: TRBV10-3; CDR3aa: CAISASGGLVPDTQYF
v_gene: TRBV27; CDR3aa: CASSLGRTSTDTQYF
v_gene: TRBV7-9; CDR3aa: CASSLVRQGPETQYF
v_gene: TRBV28; CDR3aa: CASSLSYNEQFF
v_gene: TRBV11-2; CDR3aa: CASSLGIVPQETQYF
v_gene: TRBV14; CDR3aa: CASSPRDRGFGYTF
v_gene: TRBV29-1; CDR3aa: CSVVGQLAGGDTQYF
v_gene: TRBV6-1; CDR3aa: CASSDRGWYEQYF
v_gene: TRBV15; CDR3aa: CATSRGAGQGIYEQYF
v_gene: TRBV5-1; CDR3aa: CASRGQAFYEQYF
v_gene: TRBV6-5; CDR3aa: CASRTQGAGAFF
v_gene: TRBV5-1; CDR3aa: CASSLDYNQPQHF
v_gene: TRBV7-8; CDR3aa: CASSLTRIPGELFF
v_gene: TRBV7-3; CDR3aa: CASSLEASGGSPLHF
v_gene: TRBV19; CDR3aa: CASLDHGSSDEQFF
v_gene: TRBV5-4; CDR3aa: CASSLLGRGQGQYF
v_gene: TRBV7-9; CDR3aa: CASETTGIYEQYF
v_gene: TRBV19; CDR3aa: CASSHNAGGQETQYF
v_gene: TRBV7-2; CDR3aa: CASSPPGLAGAFQETQYF
v_gene: TRBV7-9; CDR3aa: CASSLEGNEQYF
v_gene: TRBV6-5; CDR3aa: CASSGPKDNEQFF
v_gene: TRBV9; CDR3aa: CASSTTGDTGELFF
v_gene: TRBV19; CDR3aa: CASLMNTEAFF